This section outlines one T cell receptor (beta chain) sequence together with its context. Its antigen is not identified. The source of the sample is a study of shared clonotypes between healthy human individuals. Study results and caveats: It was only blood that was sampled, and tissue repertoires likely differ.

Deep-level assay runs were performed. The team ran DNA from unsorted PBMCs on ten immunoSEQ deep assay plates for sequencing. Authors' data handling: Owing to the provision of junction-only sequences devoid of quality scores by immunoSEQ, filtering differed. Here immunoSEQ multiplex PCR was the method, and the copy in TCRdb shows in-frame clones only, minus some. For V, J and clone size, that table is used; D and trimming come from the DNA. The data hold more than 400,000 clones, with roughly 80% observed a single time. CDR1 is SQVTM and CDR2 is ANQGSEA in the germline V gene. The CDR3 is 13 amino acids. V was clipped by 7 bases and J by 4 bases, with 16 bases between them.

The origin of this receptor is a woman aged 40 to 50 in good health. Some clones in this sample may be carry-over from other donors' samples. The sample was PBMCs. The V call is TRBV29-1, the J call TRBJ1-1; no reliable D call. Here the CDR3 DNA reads TGCAGCGAGCGCGAAGACTTCAGCACTGAAGCTTTCTTT. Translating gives CSEREDFSTEAFF.